The 17 T cell receptor beta chains below all came from one sample that was sequenced in a study of Ad26.COV2.S vaccination and SARS-CoV-2 variants. Profiling relied on immunoSEQ multiplex PCR, and the TCRdb table lists in-frame clones only, not all of them. The sample yields about 350,000 clones, 70% to 90% seen once. Treatment denoted: about 20 received Ad26.COV2.S at low or high dose, single or two shots; 5 received placebo; per-sample allocation not given. Sampling was performed 63 days after the first vaccine or placebo injection. Material: peripheral blood, obtained in a trial of Ad26.COV2.S vaccine versus placebo. These receptors were taken from a person between 18 and 60 years old who received the Ad26.COV2.S COVID-19 vaccine or a placebo.

The rearrangement joins TRBV6-5 to TRBJ1-1, with unresolved D. Germline V gene sequence: CDR1 MNHEY, CDR2 SVGAGI. The CDR3 sequence is 15 residues long. Trimming took off 1 base at V and 0 bases at J, with 9 bases between the two ends. The DNA of the CDR3 is TGTGCCAGCAGTTACTATAGGACCTTGAACACTGAAGCTTTCTTT. Its protein is CASSYYRTLNTEAFF.

The rearrangement uses TRBV15 and TRBJ2-1; no definite D call. Germline CDR1 and CDR2: LNHNV and YYDKDF (reference sequence). This CDR3 spans 12 amino acids. Trimming shortened V by 0 bases and J by 13 bases, and 10 bases separated the two germline ends. CDR3 bases: TGTGCCACCAGCAGAGATTCAATTGATCAGTTCTTC. Its translation is CATSRDSIDQFF.

The chain carries TRBV28 and TRBJ1-5; D unclear. Germline V CDR1 and CDR2: MDHEN, SYDVKM. The CDR3 length is 13 residues. The V and J ends lost 5 bases and 4 bases respectively, with 9 bases between them. The CDR3 protein is CASSTQVNQPQHF. For the CDR3, the DNA is TGTGCCAGCAGTACTCAGGTTAATCAGCCCCAGCATTTT.

This chain joins TRBV6-6 and TRBJ2-3; D may match TRBD1 or TRBD2 (6 bases each). V lost 7 bases, J lost 6 bases, and 20 bases lay in between. Per the germline V gene, CDR1 is MNHNY and CDR2 is SVGAGI (reference sequence). The CDR3 loop spans 15 amino acids. In DNA, the CDR3 is TGTGCCAGCACCGATTATGGGGGGCCTTCTGATACGCAGTATTTT. The encoded protein is CASTDYGGPSDTQYF.

The V call is TRBV12-5, the J call TRBJ1-5, with unresolved D. V lost 2 bases and J 5 bases, leaving 7 bases between the germline ends. The CDR3 covers 13 residues. In germline, CDR1 is LGHNT, CDR2 FRNRAP. The CDR3 loop reads CASGLSEDQPQHF. The CDR3 DNA reads as TGTGCTAGTGGTTTGTCGGAGGATCAGCCCCAGCATTTT. The full variable domain, in which reference TRBV12-5 and TRBJ1-5 provide the parts outside the CDR3, is DARVTQTPRHKVTEMGQEVTMRCQPILGHNTVFWYRQTMMQGLELLAYFRNRAPLDDSGMPKDRFSAEMPDATLATLKIQPSEPRDSAVYFCASGLSEDQPQHFGDGTRLSIL.

As regards this clone: This CDR3 is also generated by other DNA sequences in the sample. J is TRBJ2-7 and V is TRBV18; TRBD1 matches 9 bases. V lost 3 bases, J lost 3 bases, and 6 bases stayed unmatched. The CDR3 loop spans 15 amino acids. CDR1 is KGHSH, CDR2 LQKENI, per germline. This CDR3 is CASSPSGQGFYEQYF. CDR3 DNA sequence: TGTGCCAGCTCACCCTCGGGACAGGGTTTCTACGAGCAGTACTTC.

V gene TRBV7-2 combines with J gene TRBJ1-1; D not certain. The CDR3 consists of 15 residues. V dropped 1 base and J dropped 0 bases, with 9 bases sitting between them. Per germline, CDR1 SGHTA and CDR2 FQGNSA. Here the CDR3 DNA reads TGTGCCAGCAGCTTAGGGCAGCTAATGAACACTGAAGCTTTCTTT. The encoded protein is CASSLGQLMNTEAFF.

This clone occurred a few times. The gene calls are TRBV7-8 and TRBJ2-7, with 8 bases identical to TRBD2. Germline V gives CDR1 SGHVS, CDR2 FQNEAQ. With V trimmed by 1 base and J by 3 bases, 14 bases remained unmatched. The CDR3 covers 18 residues. The CDR3 DNA is TGTGCCAGCAGCTTAGGCACCCACAAGGCCAGCGGGAGCTACGAGCAGTACTTC. Translated, it gives CASSLGTHKASGSYEQYF.

The chain links TRBV28 to TRBJ1-1, with TRBD1 as a possible D gene (6 bases). Trimming removed 8 bases at V and 5 bases at J, with 12 bases between. CDR1 and CDR2 from the germline V gene are MDHEN and SYDVKM. CDR3 length: 12 amino acids. CDR3 sequence: CASEGGRTEAFF. For the CDR3, the DNA is TGTGCCAGCGAGGGGGGAAGGACTGAAGCTTTCTTT.

This clone was seen a handful of times. The V gene is TRBV6-5, the J gene TRBJ2-3; TRBD2 agrees at 8 bases. This CDR3 contains 14 residues. Germline V CDR1 and CDR2: MNHEY, SVGAGI. V gave up 6 bases and J gave up 4 bases; unmatched junction bases: 6. CDR3 in amino acids: CASRAERESDTQYF. The CDR3 DNA reads TGTGCCAGCAGGGCTGAGCGGGAGTCAGATACGCAGTATTTT.

The chain couples TRBV6-5 to TRBJ2-1, with TRBD2 identical over 8 bases. The V gene's germline CDR1 is MNHEY and CDR2 SVGAGI. V shed 6 bases and J 1 base; nucleotides not matched to a gene: 5. This CDR3 contains 15 residues. The CDR3 region is CASRLTSGSYNEQFF. The CDR3 nucleotides read TGTGCCAGCAGATTAACTAGCGGTTCCTACAATGAGCAGTTCTTC.

This clone was counted a few times. The chain combines TRBV5-1 with TRBJ1-5, with a tentative D call TRBD1 (6 bases). Germline CDR1 is SGHRS and CDR2 is YFSETQ. The CDR3 is made up of 14 amino acids. The ends were cut back, 1 base at V and 8 bases at J, with 13 bases in the middle. The CDR3 coding sequence is TGCGCCAGCAGCTTGATGGGAGGGGGAGAGCCCCAGCATTTT. Translation: CASSLMGGGEPQHF.

Here the CDR3 reads CASSRDSIGYTF. CDR3 DNA: TGTGCCAGCAGCCGGGACAGTATTGGCTACACCTTC. V usage is TRBV14 and J usage is TRBJ1-2; 7 bases fit TRBD1. The CDR3 runs to 12 residues. Trimming at V came to 4 bases and at J to 7 bases, leaving 3 bases not matched to a gene. The V gene's germline CDR1 is SGHDN and CDR2 FVKESK.

This clone was observed a few times. In DNA, the CDR3 is TGCGCCAGCAGCTTGGACAGGGAGGACTCACCCCTCCACTTT. Its translation is CASSLDREDSPLHF. The chain joins TRBV5-1 to TRBJ1-6; TRBD1 is a possible D gene (6 bases). V was shortened by 0 bases and J by 10 bases, with 11 bases between the two germline ends. The CDR3 contains 14 residues. CDR1 SGHRS and CDR2 YFSETQ come from the germline V gene. Based on the CDR3 plus reference TRBV5-1 and TRBJ1-6, the full variable domain is KAGVTQTPRYLIKTRGQQVTLSCSPISGHRSVSWYQQTPGQGLQFLFEYFSETQRNKGNFPGRFSGRQFSNSRSEMNVSTLELGDSALYLCASSLDREDSPLHFGNGTRLTVT.

The chain has TRBV3-1 (or the pseudogene TRBV3-2) and TRBJ2-3, with a possible D match to TRBD2 (6 bases). Looked up from germline, CDR1 is LGHDT and CDR2 is YNNKEL (reference sequence). The CDR3 extends over 18 amino acids. Trimming stripped 4 bases from V and 7 bases from J, with 27 bases between. CDR3 sequence (DNA): TGTGCCAGCAGCCCTGCCCCGTTTTTCCCCGGGAGCAAGAATACGCAGTATTTT. Translated, it gives CASSPAPFFPGSKNTQYF.

As concerns this clone: Sequence at one end of the junction differs from germline and may be a read error. The V gene is TRBV28, the J gene TRBJ2-7, with 10 bases fitting TRBD2. This CDR3 contains 15 residues. Germline V gene data show CDR1 as MDHEN and CDR2 as SYDVKM. The CDR3 DNA sequence: TGTGCCGGCAGGCCCCGTCTAGCGGGGGTGCGGGAGCAGTACTTC. This sequence encodes CAGRPRLAGVREQYF.

There are a few counts of this clone. V usage is TRBV6-5 and J usage is TRBJ2-2; tentatively, D is TRBD1 (6 bases). Germline V CDR1 and CDR2: MNHEY, SVGAGI. The CDR3 sequence is 14 residues long. The V end lost 5 bases, the J end lost 4 bases, and 11 bases lay between the germline ends. Here the CDR3 reads CASSITGSTGELFF. For the CDR3, the DNA is TGTGCCAGCAGTATAACAGGGAGCACCGGGGAGCTGTTTTTT.